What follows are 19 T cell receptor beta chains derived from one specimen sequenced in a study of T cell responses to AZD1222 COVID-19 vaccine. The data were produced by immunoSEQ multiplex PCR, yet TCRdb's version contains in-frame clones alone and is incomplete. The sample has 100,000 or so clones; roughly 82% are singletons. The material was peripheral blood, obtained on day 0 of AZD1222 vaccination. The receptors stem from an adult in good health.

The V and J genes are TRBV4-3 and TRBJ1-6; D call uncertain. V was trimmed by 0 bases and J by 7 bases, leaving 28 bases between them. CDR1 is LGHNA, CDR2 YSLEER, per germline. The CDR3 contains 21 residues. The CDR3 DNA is TGCGCCAGCAGCCAAGATTATGGCTCGTTGGGCCGTCGGGTACGCAATTCACCCCTCCACTTT. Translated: CASSQDYGSLGRRVRNSPLHF.

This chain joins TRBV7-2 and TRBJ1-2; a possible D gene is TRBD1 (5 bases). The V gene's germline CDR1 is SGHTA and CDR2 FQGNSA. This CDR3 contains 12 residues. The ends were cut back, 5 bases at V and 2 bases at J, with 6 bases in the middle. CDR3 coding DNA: TGTGCCAGCAGCCGGGGGAACTATGGCTACACCTTC. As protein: CASSRGNYGYTF.

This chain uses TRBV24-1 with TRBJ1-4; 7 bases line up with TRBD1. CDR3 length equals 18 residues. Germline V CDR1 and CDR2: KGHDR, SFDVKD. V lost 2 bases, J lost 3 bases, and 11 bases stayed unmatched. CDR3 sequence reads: CATSDSATGNRANEKLFF. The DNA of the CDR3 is TGTGCCACCAGTGATTCGGCGACAGGGAATAGAGCTAATGAAAAACTGTTTTTT.

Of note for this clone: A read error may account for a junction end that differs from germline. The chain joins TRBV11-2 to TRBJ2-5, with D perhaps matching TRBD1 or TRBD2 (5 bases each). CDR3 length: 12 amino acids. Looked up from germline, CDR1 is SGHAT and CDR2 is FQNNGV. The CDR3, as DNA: TGTGCCAGCAGCGCACCCGGGGCCCTCCCTCACTTC. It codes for CASSAPGALPHF.

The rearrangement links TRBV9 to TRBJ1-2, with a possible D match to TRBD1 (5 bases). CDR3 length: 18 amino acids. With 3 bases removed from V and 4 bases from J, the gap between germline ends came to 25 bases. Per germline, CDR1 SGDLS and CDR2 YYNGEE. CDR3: CASSGEGLGPIPSYGYTF. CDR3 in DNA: TGTGCCAGCAGCGGCGAGGGTTTGGGGCCGATCCCAAGCTATGGCTACACCTTC.

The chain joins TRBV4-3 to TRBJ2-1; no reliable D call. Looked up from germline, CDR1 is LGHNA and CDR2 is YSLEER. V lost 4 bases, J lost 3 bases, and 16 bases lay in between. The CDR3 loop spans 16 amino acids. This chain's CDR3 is CASSPSGQVFYNEQFF. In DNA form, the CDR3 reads TGCGCCAGCAGCCCCTCCGGGCAGGTCTTCTACAATGAGCAGTTCTTC.

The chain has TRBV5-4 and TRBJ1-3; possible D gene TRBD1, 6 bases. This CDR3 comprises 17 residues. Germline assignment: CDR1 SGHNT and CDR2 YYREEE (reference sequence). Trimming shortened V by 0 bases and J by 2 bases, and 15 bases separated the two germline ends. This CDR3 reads CASSLEGLRGTGNTIYF. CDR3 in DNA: TGTGCCAGCAGCTTGGAAGGACTCAGGGGCACTGGAAACACCATATATTTT.

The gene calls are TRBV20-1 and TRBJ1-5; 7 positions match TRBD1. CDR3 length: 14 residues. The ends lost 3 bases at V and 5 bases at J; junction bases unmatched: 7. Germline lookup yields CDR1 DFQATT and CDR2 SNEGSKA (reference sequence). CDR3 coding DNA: TGCAGTGCTAGTTCGGGCAGGGGGTATCAGCCCCAGCATTTT. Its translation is CSASSGRGYQPQHF.

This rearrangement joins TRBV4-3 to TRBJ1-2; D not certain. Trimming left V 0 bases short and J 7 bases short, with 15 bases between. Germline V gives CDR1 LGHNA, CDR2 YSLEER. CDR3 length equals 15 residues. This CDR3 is CASSQDGVYGVGYTF. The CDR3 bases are TGCGCCAGCAGCCAAGATGGGGTGTATGGTGTTGGCTACACCTTC.

The CDR3 coding sequence is TGTGCCAGCAGCCCACTAGCGGGGAACGCGGATACGCAGTATTTT. Residues: CASSPLAGNADTQYF. V gene TRBV7-3 combines with J gene TRBJ2-3, with 10 bases lining up with TRBD2. The germline gives CDR1 SGHTA, CDR2 FQGTGA. Trimming at V came to 5 bases and at J to 6 bases, leaving 8 bases not matched to a gene. The CDR3 covers 15 residues.

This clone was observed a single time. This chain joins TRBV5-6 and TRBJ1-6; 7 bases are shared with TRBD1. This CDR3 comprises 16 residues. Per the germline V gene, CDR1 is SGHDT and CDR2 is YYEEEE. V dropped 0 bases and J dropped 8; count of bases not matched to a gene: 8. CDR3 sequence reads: CASSLVWGQKDSPLHF. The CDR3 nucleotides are TGTGCCAGCAGCTTGGTTTGGGGACAGAAGGATTCACCCCTCCACTTT.

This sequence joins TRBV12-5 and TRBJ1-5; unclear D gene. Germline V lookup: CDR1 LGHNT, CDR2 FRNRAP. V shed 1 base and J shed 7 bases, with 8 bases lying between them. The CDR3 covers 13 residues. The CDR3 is CASGLEVGQPQHF. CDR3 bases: TGTGCTAGTGGTTTGGAAGTAGGCCAGCCCCAGCATTTT.

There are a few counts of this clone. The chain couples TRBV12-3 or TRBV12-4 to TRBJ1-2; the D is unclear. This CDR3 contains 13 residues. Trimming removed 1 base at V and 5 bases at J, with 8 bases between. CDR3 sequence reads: CASSLEPAYGYTF. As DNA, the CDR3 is TGTGCCAGCAGTTTAGAACCGGCATATGGCTACACCTTC.

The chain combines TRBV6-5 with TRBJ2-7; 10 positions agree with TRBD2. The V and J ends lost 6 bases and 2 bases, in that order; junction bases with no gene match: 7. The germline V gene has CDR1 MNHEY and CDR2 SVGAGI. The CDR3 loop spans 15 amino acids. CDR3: CASRQSGGAAYEQYF. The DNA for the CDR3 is TGTGCCAGCAGACAAAGCGGGGGGGCAGCCTACGAGCAGTACTTC.

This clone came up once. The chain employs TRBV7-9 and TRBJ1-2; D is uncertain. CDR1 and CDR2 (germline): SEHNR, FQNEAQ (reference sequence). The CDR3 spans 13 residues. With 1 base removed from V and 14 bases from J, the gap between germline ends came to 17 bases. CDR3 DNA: TGTGCCAGCAGCTTAGAAACGGGGTCGGCCTCGACCTTC. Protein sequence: CASSLETGSASTF.

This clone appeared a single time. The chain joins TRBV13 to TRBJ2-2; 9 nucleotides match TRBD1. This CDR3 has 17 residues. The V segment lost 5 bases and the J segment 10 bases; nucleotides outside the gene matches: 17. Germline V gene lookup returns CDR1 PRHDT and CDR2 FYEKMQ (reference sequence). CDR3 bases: TGTGCCAGCAGCCCTTTTGTTTCGGACAGGGGTTTAATGGAGCTGTTTTTT. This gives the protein CASSPFVSDRGLMELFF.

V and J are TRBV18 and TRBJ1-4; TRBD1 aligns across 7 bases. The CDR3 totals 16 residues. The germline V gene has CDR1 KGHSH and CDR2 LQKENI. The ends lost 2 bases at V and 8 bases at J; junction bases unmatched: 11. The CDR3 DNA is TGTGCCAGCTCACCATACGGCACAGGGGCTGGAGAAAAACTGTTTTTT. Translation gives CASSPYGTGAGEKLFF.

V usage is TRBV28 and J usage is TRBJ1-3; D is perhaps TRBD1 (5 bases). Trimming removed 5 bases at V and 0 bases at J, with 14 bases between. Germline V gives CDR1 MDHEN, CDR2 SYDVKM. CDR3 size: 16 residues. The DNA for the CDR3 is TGTGCCAGCAGTATCCCTCCGACAGACTCTGGAAACACCATATATTTT. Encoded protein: CASSIPPTDSGNTIYF.

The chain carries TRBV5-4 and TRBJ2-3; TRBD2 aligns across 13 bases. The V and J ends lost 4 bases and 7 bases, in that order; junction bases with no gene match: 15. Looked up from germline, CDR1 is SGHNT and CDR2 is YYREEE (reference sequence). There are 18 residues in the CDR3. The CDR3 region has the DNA TGTGCCAGCAGCGTTGGGTCCCCCACTAGCGGGGGGGCAAATACGCAGTATTTT. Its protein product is CASSVGSPTSGGANTQYF.